A selection of T cell receptor beta chains follows, all from one sample in a study of cytomegalovirus exposure and HLA in healthy donors. Using immunoSEQ multiplex PCR, the repertoire was profiled, and TCRdb retains in-frame clones only, with some absent. The data show about 120,000 clones, 65% to 80% seen once. Sequencing input: PBMCs. These receptors all come from a female donor in good health and CMV-seronegative. CDR3s include the opening cysteine and the closing phenylalanine or tryptophan. Fields, in order: clone size, D gene, V gene, CDR3 length, J gene, CDR3 protein, CDR3 DNA. A D gene is named only where the DNA matches it firmly. Clone size is shown for a subset of rows, as once, few, many or a class of expanded clone.

-	TRBD1	TRBV5-6	15	TRBJ2-7	CASSRGQVPSYEQYF	TGTGCCAGCAGCAGGGGACAGGTACCCTCCTACGAGCAGTACTTC
-	-	TRBV5-4	16	TRBJ2-1	CASSLAGAGSYNEQFF	TGTGCCAGCAGCTTGGCAGGGGCGGGTTCTTACAATGAGCAGTTCTTC
once	TRBD1	TRBV5-4	15	TRBJ1-2	CASSSRQGRWDGYTF	TGTGCCAGCAGCTCCAGACAGGGGCGTTGGGATGGCTACACCTTC
-	TRBD1	TRBV25-1	13	TRBJ1-4	CASSTGTGGKLFF	TGTGCCAGCAGCACCGGGACAGGGGGAAAACTGTTTTTT
-	TRBD1	TRBV7-2	13	TRBJ1-1	CASSSRGRNEAFF	TGTGCCAGCAGTAGCAGGGGGCGGAATGAAGCTTTCTTT
once	TRBD1	TRBV9	14	TRBJ1-2	CASSLRQGSYGYTF	TGTGCCAGCAGCCTTCGACAGGGGTCTTACGGCTACACCTTC
once	TRBD1	TRBV10-3	13	TRBJ1-2	CAISGAGGDGYTF	TGTGCCATCAGTGGGGCAGGGGGAGATGGCTACACCTTC
-	-	TRBV6-4	13	TRBJ1-5	CASSRTANQPQHF	TGTGCCAGCAGTAGGACAGCTAATCAGCCCCAGCATTTT
-	TRBD2	TRBV5-4	15	TRBJ2-3	CAGAGGPSGTDTQYF	TGTGCCGGAGCGGGGGGGCCATCAGGCACAGATACGCAGTATTTT
-	-	TRBV4-1	13	TRBJ2-1	CASSQDSPNEQFF	TGCGCCAGCAGCCAAGATTCCCCTAATGAGCAGTTCTTC
-	-	TRBV20-1	11	TRBJ2-1	CRARVRGEQFF	TGCAGGGCACGGGTGCGCGGTGAGCAGTTCTTC
-	TRBD1	TRBV7-7	18	TRBJ1-5	CASILGGQGPTSNQPQHF	TGTGCTAGCATCCTCGGGGGACAGGGGCCGACGAGCAATCAGCCCCAGCATTTT
-	-	TRBV6-1	19	TRBJ2-7	CASSEGGGLTSPKAYEQYF	TGTGCCAGCAGTGAAGGGGGCGGCCTGACTTCTCCTAAGGCCTACGAGCAGTACTTC